The 32 T cell receptor beta chains in this list originate from one sample, sequenced in a study of blood T cell repertoires in COVID-19 (dated by TCRdb to 2018 to 2021). The protocol used for the library was the immunoSEQ multiplex PCR assay. Here the immuneACCESS table is served through TCRdb, limited to in-frame sequences with V and J called. Missing clones are a known gap in these copies; in checked studies unresolved V genes cover under half, and the rest lacks a known reason. For this sample the table gives 100,000 to 150,000 clones, of which almost 90% were detected only once. The top ten constitute about 0.9% of the sample. The specimen sequenced was peripheral blood. The receptors here all came from a woman in her forties or fifties with active or convalescent COVID-19.

This chain links TRBV19 with TRBJ2-7, with no clear D. The germline V gene encodes CDR1 LNHDA and CDR2 SQIVND (reference sequence). This CDR3 comprises 15 residues. Trimming took 3 bases from V and 1 from J, leaving 13 bases between them. CDR3 DNA sequence: TGTGCCAGTAGTATCGGGTATAGTAGTTCCTACGAGCAGTACTTC. Its translation is CASSIGYSSSYEQYF.

The CDR3, as DNA: TGTGCCAGCAGCTCACAAGAGACCCAGTACTTC. This codes for CASSSQETQYF. The V gene is TRBV7-9, the J gene TRBJ2-5; no firm D call. The CDR3 spans 11 residues. Trimming shortened V by 4 bases and J by 2 bases, and 2 bases separated the two germline ends. Germline V gene lookup returns CDR1 SEHNR and CDR2 FQNEAQ (reference sequence).

This clone has only one observation. This chain joins TRBV7-2 and TRBJ2-7, with TRBD1 matching over 7 bases. Germline V CDR1 and CDR2: SGHTA, FQGNSA. The CDR3 runs 12 residues. V lost 5 bases to trimming and J lost 5 bases; unmatched junction nucleotides: 3. CDR3 DNA sequence: TGTGCCAGCAGCCAACAGGGGCACGAGCAGTACTTC. It codes for CASSQQGHEQYF.

There are a few counts of this clone. This rearrangement joins TRBV7-6 to TRBJ2-1; 8 nucleotides line up with TRBD2. The germline CDR1 and CDR2 sequences are SGHVS and FNYEAQ. The CDR3 length is 16 residues. The ends lost 1 base at V and 7 bases at J; junction bases unmatched: 9. This chain's CDR3 is CASSLGPAGVRNEQFF. The CDR3 coding sequence is TGTGCCAGCAGCTTAGGGCCAGCGGGAGTACGGAATGAGCAGTTCTTC.

CDR3 residues: CASRALTGGSNEQYF. DNA of the CDR3: TGTGCCAGCAGGGCCCTGACGGGAGGATCTAACGAGCAGTACTTC. The V and J genes are TRBV2 and TRBJ2-7; TRBD2 agrees at 7 bases. CDR3 length equals 15 residues. Unmatched junction bases numbered 13, after V lost 6 bases and J lost 5 bases. Germline-derived CDR1 and CDR2 are SNHLY and FYNNEI.

The chain joins TRBV10-3 to TRBJ1-4; D call uncertain. The V gene's germline CDR1 is ENHRY and CDR2 SYGVKD. The V end lost 3 bases, the J end lost 8 bases, and 4 bases lay between the germline ends. The CDR3 length is 11 residues. The CDR3 bases are TGTGCCATCAGTGACGGGGAAAAACTGTTTTTT. Amino acid sequence: CAISDGEKLFF.

This clone has a single count. This chain joins TRBV11-1 and TRBJ2-7, with D unresolved. The CDR3 length is 12 residues. V was clipped by 6 bases and J by 2 bases, with 8 bases between them. Germline CDR1 and CDR2: SGHAT and FQDESV (reference sequence). The CDR3 nucleotides are TGTGCCAGCAGGGGTCTAGCCTACGAGCAGTACTTC. It codes for CASRGLAYEQYF.

The rearrangement links TRBV19 to TRBJ2-4; 8 bases match TRBD1. Germline CDR1 is LNHDA and CDR2 is SQIVND (reference sequence). V was pared by 3 bases and J by 1 base, with 11 bases of the junction left unmatched. The CDR3 is 18 amino acids. In nucleotides, the CDR3 is TGTGCCAGTAGTATTAAGGGACAGGCTCGTTTCGCCAAAAACATTCAGTACTTC. Protein product: CASSIKGQARFAKNIQYF.

The V gene is TRBV13, the J gene TRBJ1-1; 11 bases align to TRBD1. Germline V gene sequence: CDR1 PRHDT, CDR2 FYEKMQ (reference sequence). The CDR3 has 15 amino acids. V was pared by 5 bases and J by 5 bases, with 7 bases of the junction left unmatched. The CDR3 DNA reads as TGTGCCAGCAGCGCCCGGGACAGGGGGTTGACTGAAGCTTTCTTT. Encoded protein: CASSARDRGLTEAFF.

The V gene is TRBV4-3, the J gene TRBJ2-3; 7 positions agree with TRBD2. The ends lost 0 bases at V and 6 bases at J; junction bases unmatched: 6. This CDR3 has 15 residues. Per germline, CDR1 LGHNA and CDR2 YSLEER. The CDR3 sequence is CASSQDRGGSDTQYF. The CDR3 coding sequence is TGCGCCAGCAGCCAAGATCGGGGCGGGAGTGATACGCAGTATTTT.

This clone was found a few times. This chain connects TRBV6-5 to TRBJ2-7; 9 bases are a match to TRBD1. Trimming took 7 bases from V and 6 from J; bases not matched to a gene: 10. The CDR3 length is 14 residues. Looked up from germline, CDR1 is MNHEY and CDR2 is SVGAGI. CDR3 bases: TGTGCCAGCACCAACACAGGGGGCCGGGGCGAGCAGTACTTC. This translates into CASTNTGGRGEQYF.

The gene calls are TRBV18 and TRBJ1-1; weak D call: TRBD1 (6 bases). The CDR3 runs to 14 residues. Germline-derived CDR1 and CDR2 are KGHSH and LQKENI. Between the trimmed V and J ends, which lost 3 bases and 5 bases, there was a span of 13 bases. The CDR3 bases are TGTGCCAGCTCACCGGGGGCCCCGATAACTGAAGCTTTCTTT. Translation: CASSPGAPITEAFF. Full variable domain (missing parts from reference TRBV18 and TRBJ1-1): NAGVMQNPRHLVRRRGQEARLRCSPMKGHSHVYWYRQLPEEGLKFMVYLQKENIIDESGMPKERFSAEFPKEGPSILRIQQVVRGDSAAYFCASSPGAPITEAFFGQGTRLTVV.

This chain connects TRBV19 to TRBJ1-2; D is possibly TRBD1 (6 bases). Trimming took 1 base from V and 0 from J, leaving 12 bases between them. The CDR3 loop spans 16 amino acids. CDR1 LNHDA and CDR2 SQIVND come from the germline V gene (reference sequence). For the CDR3, the DNA is TGTGCCAGTAGTATAGTAGGGGGACGAGCTAACTATGGCTACACCTTC. Translated: CASSIVGGRANYGYTF.

The chain combines TRBV27 with TRBJ1-3; D is unclear. This CDR3 contains 15 residues. Germline values: CDR1 MNHEY, CDR2 SMNVEV (reference sequence). V was shortened by 4 bases and J by 0 bases, with 10 bases between the two germline ends. CDR3 sequence reads: CASSSYLSSGNTIYF. CDR3 bases: TGTGCCAGCAGTTCCTACTTGAGCTCTGGAAACACCATATATTTT.

V gene TRBV30 combines with J gene TRBJ2-1; D is unclear. With 2 bases removed from V and 5 bases from J, the gap between germline ends came to 7 bases. There are 12 residues in the CDR3. Germline loops: CDR1 GTSNPN, CDR2 SVGIG (reference sequence). Here the CDR3 reads CAWSLSHNEQFF. CDR3 sequence (DNA): TGTGCCTGGAGTCTGTCCCACAATGAGCAGTTCTTC. Full variable domain (remainder filled in from reference TRBV30 and TRBJ2-1): SQTIHQWPATLVQPVGSPLSLECTVEGTSNPNLYWYRQAAGRGLQLLFYSVGIGQISSEVPQNLSASRPQDRQFILSSKKLLLSDSGFYLCAWSLSHNEQFFGPGTRLTVL.

The chain recombines TRBV30 with TRBJ1-5, with TRBD1 matching over 12 bases. Trimming removed 1 base from V and 6 bases from J; junction bases left unmatched: 4. From germline, CDR1 is GTSNPN and CDR2 SVGIG (reference sequence). There are 15 residues in the CDR3. The CDR3 loop is CAWSAGQGAFQPQHF. The CDR3 coding sequence is TGTGCCTGGAGTGCGGGACAGGGGGCTTTTCAGCCCCAGCATTTT.

This clone was found once. V gene TRBV30 combines with J gene TRBJ2-7; a weak D match, TRBD2 (5 bases). This CDR3 is built from 14 residues. V lost 0 bases and J lost 5, with 14 bases in between. The germline V gene encodes CDR1 GTSNPN and CDR2 SVGIG (reference sequence). CDR3 in amino acids: CAWSVVGMSNEQYF. CDR3 DNA: TGTGCCTGGAGTGTAGTCGGGATGAGTAACGAGCAGTACTTC.

Remarks on this clone: A read error may account for a junction end that differs from germline. The chain uses TRBV2 and TRBJ2-7, with 14 bases matching TRBD2. CDR1 and CDR2 from the germline V gene are SNHLY and FYNNEI. The CDR3 totals 14 residues. CDR3 loop: CASREAGLAGGQYF. The CDR3 coding sequence is TGTGCCAGCAGGGAAGCTGGACTAGCGGGAGGGCAGTACTTC.

The chain combines TRBV7-8 with TRBJ2-1; a possible D gene is TRBD2 (5 bases). Germline CDR1 reads SGHVS; CDR2 reads FQNEAQ. The CDR3 has 13 amino acids. V was shortened by 6 bases and J by 8 bases, with 14 bases between the two germline ends. The CDR3 region is CASSVSGYHEQFF. The CDR3 region has the DNA TGTGCCAGCAGTGTATCGGGATATCATGAGCAGTTCTTC.

This sequence joins TRBV19 and TRBJ1-2; 10 bases are shared with TRBD1. This CDR3 is built from 17 residues. The J segment lost 5 bases and the V segment lost 3 bases, leaving 12 bases of the junction unmatched. Per germline, CDR1 LNHDA and CDR2 SQIVND (reference sequence). The CDR3 DNA reads as TGTGCCAGTAGTATTATAGGACAGGGGGACGTTCAATATGGCTACACCTTC. Amino acids: CASSIIGQGDVQYGYTF.

This sequence joins TRBV2 and TRBJ1-1; 7 nucleotides agree with TRBD1. Germline CDR1 reads SNHLY; CDR2 reads FYNNEI. CDR3 length: 14 amino acids. Trimming cost V 4 bases and J 0 bases; bases outside gene matches: 2. CDR3 in amino acids: CASSAQGLNTEAFF. For the CDR3, the DNA is TGTGCCAGCAGTGCACAGGGGTTGAACACTGAAGCTTTCTTT.

Comments on this clone: At one end, the junction sequence differs from germline, possibly due to a read error. The genes are TRBV6-5 and TRBJ2-1; TRBD1 matches at 9 bases. The CDR3 length is 12 residues. Germline V gene lookup returns CDR1 MNHEY and CDR2 SVGAGI. CDR3 DNA: TGTGCCAGCAGTTACTGGGACAGGGTACGGGTCTTC. Its translation: CASSYWDRVRVF.

The V call is TRBV20-1, the J call TRBJ2-5; D gene unclear. V lost 3 bases and J lost 2, with 10 bases in between. Germline CDR1 reads DFQATT; CDR2 reads SNEGSKA (reference sequence). The CDR3 spans 13 residues. CDR3 amino acids: CSASGSVQETQYF. The CDR3 DNA sequence: TGCAGTGCTAGTGGCAGTGTTCAAGAGACCCAGTACTTC.

J is TRBJ1-6 and V is TRBV4-1, with 9 bases lining up with TRBD1. The CDR3 has 17 residues. In germline, CDR1 is MGHRA, CDR2 YSYEKL. Trimming removed 4 bases from V and 4 bases from J; junction bases left unmatched: 8. In DNA, the CDR3 is TGCGCCAGCAGCCCAGCTTTCGGACAGGGGTATAATTCACCCCTCCACTTT. This encodes CASSPAFGQGYNSPLHF.

This sequence joins TRBV14 and TRBJ2-7; 11 bases are a match to TRBD2. From germline, CDR1 is SGHDN and CDR2 FVKESK. The trim removed 4 bases at V and 0 bases at J, leaving 2 bases unmatched. The CDR3 loop spans 15 amino acids. The CDR3 loop reads CASSRLAGPSYEQYF. The CDR3 nucleotides read TGTGCCAGCAGCCGACTAGCGGGACCCTCCTACGAGCAGTACTTC.

J is TRBJ2-7 and V is TRBV3-1 (or the pseudogene TRBV3-2); perhaps TRBD2 as D (5 bases). The V end lost 8 bases, the J end lost 9 bases, and 23 bases lay between the germline ends. Germline V gene sequence: CDR1 LGHDT, CDR2 YNNKEL (reference sequence). This CDR3 is 14 amino acids long. CDR3 nucleotides: TGTGCCAGCGCCCGGGAAGGATCGCAGTCCGGGCAGTACTTC. This encodes CASAREGSQSGQYF.

V usage is TRBV4-2 and J usage is TRBJ1-2; no clear D. Germline-derived CDR1 and CDR2 are LGHNA and YNFKEQ. The CDR3 spans 14 residues. Trimming took 1 base from V and 5 from J, leaving 11 bases between them. The CDR3 protein is CASSQGWALYGYTF. The CDR3, as DNA: TGTGCCAGCAGCCAAGGGTGGGCTTTATATGGCTACACCTTC.

This clone has a single count. The V and J genes are TRBV5-4 and TRBJ2-3; 7 nucleotides match TRBD2. This CDR3 is 14 amino acids long. Germline V gene lookup returns CDR1 SGHNT and CDR2 YYREEE (reference sequence). The V gene end was trimmed by 0 bases and the J gene end by 4 bases; junction bases not matched to a gene: 2. In nucleotides, the CDR3 is TGTGCCAGCAGCTTGGGGACTAGTCCAGATACGCAGTATTTT. It specifies CASSLGTSPDTQYF.

This clone has only a few counts. The chain is built from TRBV28 and TRBJ2-7, with 10 bases fitting TRBD1. Trimming at V came to 5 bases and at J to 5 bases, leaving 12 bases not matched to a gene. Germline V lookup: CDR1 MDHEN, CDR2 SYDVKM. CDR3 length: 16 amino acids. The CDR3, as DNA: TGTGCCAGCAGTCCGCCTCCGGGACAGGGGATGAACGAGCAGTACTTC. It encodes CASSPPPGQGMNEQYF. The full variable domain, completed using reference TRBV28 and TRBJ2-7, is DVKVTQSSRYLVKRTGEKVFLECVQDMDHENMFWYRQDPGLGLRLIYFSYDVKMKEKGDIPEGYSVSREKKERFSLILESASTNQTSMYLCASSPPPGQGMNEQYFGPGTRLTVT.

V is TRBV10-3 and J is TRBJ1-6, with a weak D call TRBD1 (6 bases). The CDR3 spans 13 residues. CDR1 and CDR2 from the germline V gene are ENHRY and SYGVKD. V lost 7 bases, J lost 7 bases, and 11 bases lay in between. The CDR3, as DNA: TGTGCCATCAATGGGGGCCCAAATTCACCCCTCCACTTT. As protein: CAINGGPNSPLHF.

The rearrangement joins TRBV6-1 to TRBJ1-1, with 8 bases lining up with TRBD1. The CDR3 covers 13 residues. Trimming took 3 bases from V and 5 from J; bases not matched to a gene: 2. Germline values: CDR1 MNHNS, CDR2 SASEGT. The CDR3 sequence is CASSDRGPTEAFF. CDR3 nucleotide sequence: TGTGCCAGCAGTGACAGGGGGCCTACTGAAGCTTTCTTT.

V and J are TRBV5-6 and TRBJ2-7, with 10 bases matching TRBD2. This CDR3 contains 16 residues. The germline gives CDR1 SGHDT, CDR2 YYEEEE. With 3 bases clipped from V and 0 bases from J, the junction kept 6 bases outside the gene matches. In nucleotides, the CDR3 is TGTGCCAGCAGCTCATTTAGCGGGAGGTCCTCCTACGAGCAGTACTTC. This translates into CASSSFSGRSSYEQYF.